This T cell receptor (beta chain) came from a study of PD-1 blockade in classical Hodgkin lymphoma. Overall study: The study gave patients nivolumab 3 mg/kg intravenously every 2 weeks. Study results and limitations: At C4D1, TCR diversity had climbed significantly for CD4+ cells, though not for CD8+ cells.

Germline assignment: CDR1 DFQATT and CDR2 SNEGSKA (reference sequence). Trimming removed 2 bases from V and 4 bases from J, with 5 bases in between. The CDR3 totals 11 residues. Turning to this clone: What it binds is unknown.

Each patient's relapse followed autologous stem cell transplantation, and brentuximab vedotin exposure varied. This table comes from immunoSEQ multiplex PCR, and its TCRdb copy is limited to in-frame clones, with some not included. The profile shows more than 50,000 clones, more than 80% of them singletons. The sample here was peripheral blood mononuclear cells (PBMCs), taken at baseline. The rearrangement joins TRBV20-1 to TRBJ2-5, with unresolved D. The receptor was derived from a human donor with classical Hodgkin lymphoma. CDR3 in amino acids: CSARIGETQYF. CDR3 nucleotide sequence: TGCAGTGCTAGAATCGGAGAGACCCAGTACTTC.